A selection of T cell receptor delta chains follows, all from one sample in a study of gamma-delta T cells after stem cell transplantation. TCRdb re-called the RT-PCR reads with CATT. The table shows over 1,400 delta-chain clones, with 15% occurring only once. Material for sequencing was gamma-delta T cells. These receptor sequences come from a human donor. It is not recorded whose cells these are; they may come from a transplant donor. Each CDR3 is given without its conserved first and last residue. The order of the fields is V gene, J gene, CDR3 protein.

>TRDV1|TRDJ1
ALGELITWYWGISLSSDKLI
>TRDV2|TRDJ1
ACDAVERGEGTDKLI
>TRDV2|TRDJ1
ACDTLLTRDTPTDKLI
>TRDV2|TRDJ1
ACDKLGGTDKLI
>TRDV1|TRDJ1
ALGERSYPWGREYTDKLI
>TRDV1|TRDJ1
ALGDTPGILAWGNRQLI
>TRDV2|TRDJ1
ACDSLRGYTDKLI
>TRDV1|TRDJ2
ALGVHLLTLGDSLTAQLF
>TRDV2|TRDJ1
ACDPLVVSADKLI
>TRDV2|TRDJ1
ACDGISYGGLGDSLTDKLI
>TRDV2|TRDJ1
ACDALLGDPNTDKLI
>TRDV2|TRDJ1
ACDTVLTHPQVLGDTADKLI
>TRDV1|TRDJ1
ALGKPLRAGLYWGIGREYTDKLI
>TRDV2|TRDJ1
ACDLLGDRFGKLI
>TRDV1|TRDJ1
ALGDILGPPYTDKLI
>TRDV2|TRDJ1
ACDNLLGDPNTDKLI
>TRDV2|TRDJ1
ACDTVGGYDVYTDKLI
>TRDV2|TRDJ1
ACDTLSGYASDKLI
>TRDV2|TRDJ1
ACDSLLGSFQPLI
>TRDV2|TRDJ1
ACDTLLSLTGEETDKLI
>TRDV2|TRDJ3
ACDPTGGPSSWDTRQMF
>TRDV2|TRDJ1
ARDTLVLGDTRALDTDKLI
>TRDV2|TRDJ1
ACDPVTLGDMYTDKLI
>TRDV2|TRDJ1
ACDTVPPGDKVVTDKLI
>TRDV2|TRDJ3
ACDTLLGESSWDTRQMF
>TRDV2|TRDJ1
ACDALTTDKLI
>TRDV2|TRDJ1
ACDTVTGGYPDKLI
>TRDV2|TRDJ1
ACDSLLGTGRPDKLI
>TRDV1|TRDJ1
ALGELVWSRGGGYPYTDKLI
>TRDV2|TRDJ1
ACDDLMGDPETDKLI
>TRDV2|TRDJ1
ACDPLGDTDKLI
>TRDV2|TRDJ1
ACDLVGIGDKLI
>TRDV2|TRDJ1
ACDTLAGGFRPNTDKLI
>TRDV2|TRDJ3
ACDQTGGLLSWDTRQMF
>TRDV2|TRDJ1
ACEPLGYRADKLI
>TRDV2|TRDJ1
ACDTLEDTLGDKLI
>TRDV2|TRDJ1
ACDLTPPSGGYADKLI
>TRDV2|TRDJ1
ACDALGDKNDKLI
>TRDV2|TRDJ1
ACDTVGGDTRLQLI